One sample yielded the 27 T cell receptor beta chains listed below, sequenced in a study of beta chain features in type 1 diabetes. General study points: All four CD4+ subsets from Type 1 diabetes patients carried moderately but significantly shorter TCRB CDR3s.

As every portion of the isolated RNA was reverse transcribed, the sequencing read expressed TCRB transcripts. TCRdb's copy holds only in-frame clones and misses some; the assay was immunoSEQ multiplex PCR. The sample records about 280,000 clones, approximately 16% being singletons. These receptors have no known antigen. The sequencing input was naive CD4+ T cells from blood. The receptor set was obtained from a man between 18 and 29 years old with type 1 diabetes.

This clone was recorded a few times. V and J are TRBV5-1 and TRBJ2-1; 8 bases agree with TRBD1. This CDR3 comprises 14 residues. V gave up 3 bases and J gave up 5 bases; unmatched junction bases: 4. CDR1 SGHRS and CDR2 YFSETQ come from the germline V gene. Here the CDR3 reads CASSSGQANNEQFF. As DNA, the CDR3 is TGCGCCAGCAGCTCGGGACAGGCCAACAATGAGCAGTTCTTC.

There are a few counts of this clone. The rearrangement links TRBV6-6 to TRBJ2-1, with 9 bases fitting TRBD2. This CDR3 is 14 amino acids long. CDR1 and CDR2 (germline): MNHNY, SVGAGI (reference sequence). J gave up 7 bases and V 6 bases, and 7 bases lay outside the gene matches. The CDR3 bases are TGTGCCAGCAGATGGGCGGGAGGGGGTAATGAGCAGTTCTTC. It specifies CASRWAGGGNEQFF.

The chain carries TRBV30 and TRBJ1-2; 11 positions agree with TRBD1. CDR1 is GTSNPN and CDR2 is SVGIG in the germline V gene (reference sequence). This CDR3 region has 13 residues. V lost 3 bases, J lost 6 bases, and 3 bases stayed unmatched. CDR3 coding DNA: TGTGCCTGGAGGGGACAGGGGGTAGATGGCTACACCTTC. Residues: CAWRGQGVDGYTF. Using reference TRBV30 and TRBJ1-2 for the parts outside the CDR3, the full variable domain is SQTIHQWPATLVQPVGSPLSLECTVEGTSNPNLYWYRQAAGRGLQLLFYSVGIGQISSEVPQNLSASRPQDRQFILSSKKLLLSDSGFYLCAWRGQGVDGYTFGSGTRLTVV.

This clone was counted only a few times. This rearrangement joins TRBV29-1 to TRBJ1-1, with 8 bases matching TRBD1. The CDR3 has 12 residues. Trimming took 6 bases from V and 7 from J; bases not matched to a gene: 7. In germline, CDR1 is SQVTM, CDR2 ANQGSEA. For the CDR3, the DNA is TGCAGCGTGAGGGGACAGGTCAATGAAGCTTTCTTT. Translation: CSVRGQVNEAFF.

The CDR3: CASGAYVGNTEAFF. CDR3 nucleotides: TGTGCCAGCGGGGCCTACGTGGGGAACACTGAAGCTTTCTTT. V usage is TRBV27 and J usage is TRBJ1-1; tentative D call: TRBD1 (5 bases). CDR3 size: 14 residues. CDR1 is MNHEY, CDR2 SMNVEV, per germline (reference sequence). The ends were cut back, 8 bases at V and 1 base at J, with 14 bases in the middle.

Here the CDR3 reads CASRYRVDNEQFF. CDR3 sequence (DNA): TGCGCCAGCAGGTACAGGGTCGACAATGAGCAGTTCTTC. The rearrangement uses TRBV5-1 and TRBJ2-1; TRBD1 is a possible D gene (6 bases). CDR3 size: 13 residues. V lost 5 bases and J lost 5, with 11 bases in between. Germline V gene sequence: CDR1 SGHRS, CDR2 YFSETQ.

This clone came up a few times. This rearrangement joins TRBV19 to TRBJ2-1; 9 bases are a match to TRBD2. Germline V gene lookup returns CDR1 LNHDA and CDR2 SQIVND (reference sequence). This CDR3 has 16 amino acids. V shed 3 bases and J 3 bases; nucleotides not matched to a gene: 6. The CDR3 coding sequence is TGTGCCAGTAGTATGTCTAGCGGGGAGATCTACAATGAGCAGTTCTTC. This translates into CASSMSSGEIYNEQFF.

This clone was seen more than once but under ten times. Other DNA sequences within the sample encode an identical CDR3. J is TRBJ2-3 and V is TRBV18, with D possibly matching TRBD2 (5 bases). Trimming shortened V by 3 bases and J by 3 bases, and 10 bases separated the two germline ends. The length of the CDR3 is 14 residues. Germline V CDR1 and CDR2: KGHSH, LQKENI. The CDR3 loop reads CASSPLPGTDTQYF. The DNA for the CDR3 is TGTGCCAGCTCACCCCTTCCGGGGACAGATACGCAGTATTTT.

The rearrangement joins TRBV18 to TRBJ2-7; 12 nucleotides line up with TRBD2. CDR3 size: 17 residues. With 3 bases clipped from V and 3 bases from J, the junction kept 9 bases outside the gene matches. CDR1 is KGHSH and CDR2 is LQKENI in the germline V gene. In nucleotides, the CDR3 is TGTGCCAGCTCACCGGGACTAGCGGGCGCTGGGCGCTACGAGCAGTACTTC. It encodes CASSPGLAGAGRYEQYF.

The chain employs TRBV28 and TRBJ1-1, with D maybe TRBD1 (6 bases). V was shortened by 10 bases and J by 4 bases, with 16 bases between the two germline ends. Per germline, CDR1 MDHEN and CDR2 SYDVKM. This CDR3 has 13 residues. The CDR3 DNA reads as TGTGCCACCACAGGGAGTGGCGGCACTGAAGCTTTCTTT. Its protein product is CATTGSGGTEAFF. The full variable domain, in which reference TRBV28 and TRBJ1-1 provide the parts outside the CDR3, is DVKVTQSSRYLVKRTGEKVFLECVQDMDHENMFWYRQDPGLGLRLIYFSYDVKMKEKGDIPEGYSVSREKKERFSLILESASTNQTSMYLCATTGSGGTEAFFGQGTRLTVV.

The V call is TRBV9, the J call TRBJ2-3; 8 positions agree with TRBD2. V dropped 0 bases and J dropped 4; count of bases not matched to a gene: 13. The CDR3 length is 18 residues. Per germline, CDR1 SGDLS and CDR2 YYNGEE. CDR3 residues: CASSVGRGAGVPADTQYF. The CDR3 DNA reads TGTGCCAGCAGCGTAGGTCGGGGAGCGGGAGTGCCCGCAGATACGCAGTATTTT.

This clone has a handful of counts. The CDR3: CAWTLKQAGGTGELFF. CDR3 DNA sequence: TGTGCCTGGACCCTCAAACAGGCAGGGGGCACCGGGGAGCTGTTTTTT. The chain couples TRBV30 to TRBJ2-2; 7 nucleotides line up with TRBD1. CDR3 size: 16 residues. Losses at the gene ends were 4 bases for V and 4 bases for J; bases not matched to a gene: 12. The germline V gene has CDR1 GTSNPN and CDR2 SVGIG (reference sequence).

This chain links TRBV28 with TRBJ2-7, with 9 bases fitting TRBD1. CDR1 is MDHEN and CDR2 is SYDVKM in the germline V gene. The V segment lost 6 bases and the J segment 4 bases; nucleotides outside the gene matches: 7. The CDR3 runs 14 residues. The CDR3 coding sequence is TGTGCCAGCAGCTCCACGGGACAGGGATACGAGCAGTACTTC. Amino acids: CASSSTGQGYEQYF.

The chain joins TRBV5-1 to TRBJ2-7; 10 bases fit TRBD1. The CDR3 is made up of 15 amino acids. CDR1 is SGHRS and CDR2 is YFSETQ in the germline V gene. Trimming at V came to 1 base and at J to 0 bases, leaving 1 base not matched to a gene. CDR3 protein: CASSLRDRGSYEQYF. CDR3 nucleotides: TGCGCCAGCAGCTTGAGGGACAGGGGCTCCTACGAGCAGTACTTC.

This clone was detected only a few times. The rearrangement links TRBV5-1 to TRBJ1-5, with 7 bases aligning to TRBD1. CDR3 length equals 14 residues. Germline V gene sequence: CDR1 SGHRS, CDR2 YFSETQ. The junction had 6 bases not matched to a gene; V was cut back by 5 bases and J by 4 bases. CDR3 in amino acids: CASSEGGANQPQHF. CDR3 DNA: TGCGCCAGCAGTGAAGGGGGCGCGAATCAGCCCCAGCATTTT.

This clone was seen only a few times. The rearrangement uses TRBV28 and TRBJ2-1; no firm D call. Germline V gene lookup returns CDR1 MDHEN and CDR2 SYDVKM. The CDR3 is 13 residues long. The germline V and J ends were trimmed by 8 bases and 0 bases, with 8 bases remaining between them. The CDR3 DNA sequence: TGTGCCAGCTATCAGGACTCCTACAATGAGCAGTTCTTC. Amino acids: CASYQDSYNEQFF.

This clone was detected only a few times. CDR3 residues: CSVGRTGGTQYF. In nucleotides, the CDR3 is TGCAGCGTTGGCCGGACAGGGGGCACCCAGTACTTC. The rearrangement joins TRBV29-1 to TRBJ2-5; TRBD1 aligns across 11 bases. Trimming took 4 bases from V and 8 from J; bases not matched to a gene: 3. Germline V gene lookup returns CDR1 SQVTM and CDR2 ANQGSEA. The length of the CDR3 is 12 residues.

Concerning this clone: The junction does not match germline at one end; this may be a read error. This chain uses TRBV28 with TRBJ2-7; possibly TRBD1 for D (6 bases). Germline values: CDR1 MDHEN, CDR2 SYDVKM. This CDR3 is built from 13 residues. The CDR3 DNA follows: TGTGCCAGCAGTTCCGGGACACAAGTCCGCCCGATCTTC. This gives the protein CASSSGTQVRPIF.

DNA of the CDR3: TGTGCCAGCAGCAAAGACAGGGGAGATGCCAAAAACATTCAGTACTTC. This encodes CASSKDRGDAKNIQYF. The V call is TRBV21-1, the J call TRBJ2-4; the table calls TRBD1, which could not be checked here. TRBV21-1 is classified as a pseudogene. The length of the CDR3 is 16 residues.

The chain carries TRBV7-2 and TRBJ2-2, with TRBD1 identical over 9 bases. V trimming: 4 bases; J trimming: 7 bases; junction bases outside the gene matches: 7. Germline CDR1 and CDR2: SGHTA and FQGNSA. The CDR3 spans 15 residues. The CDR3 sequence: CASSSYRGRGGELFF. In DNA, the CDR3 is TGTGCCAGCAGCTCCTACAGGGGGCGCGGCGGGGAGCTGTTTTTT. The full variable domain, with the rest looked up from reference TRBV7-2 and TRBJ2-2, is GAGVSQSPSNKVTEKGKDVELRCDPISGHTALYWYRQSLGQGLEFLIYFQGNSAPDKSGLPSDRFSAERTGGSVSTLTIQRTQQEDSAVYLCASSSYRGRGGELFFGEGSRLTVL.

This clone was counted a few times. The J gene is TRBJ2-3, the V gene TRBV7-2; no clear D gene. This CDR3 has 14 residues. V dropped 3 bases and J dropped 0 bases, with 7 bases sitting between them. Germline assignment: CDR1 SGHTA and CDR2 FQGNSA. CDR3 DNA sequence: TGTGCCAGCAGCTTTATTAGAAGCACAGATACGCAGTATTTT. This sequence encodes CASSFIRSTDTQYF.

The chain combines TRBV28 with TRBJ1-2; 7 bases map to TRBD1. V shed 3 bases, J shed 7 bases, and the junction held 5 bases outside the gene matches. This CDR3 is 13 amino acids long. Germline loops: CDR1 MDHEN, CDR2 SYDVKM. CDR3: CASSFLQGGGYTF. The CDR3 bases are TGTGCCAGCAGTTTTCTCCAGGGGGGTGGCTACACCTTC.

The V gene is TRBV6-6, the J gene TRBJ2-1; D gene ambiguous. The CDR3 runs to 16 residues. The V end was cut by 0 bases, the J end by 6 bases, with 15 bases between. Germline assignment: CDR1 MNHNY and CDR2 SVGAGI (reference sequence). CDR3 nucleotide sequence: TGTGCCAGCAGTTACTCGTTGGGCCAAGACGGCAATGAGCAGTTCTTC. It yields the protein CASSYSLGQDGNEQFF.

V usage is TRBV4-3 and J usage is TRBJ1-2, with D possibly TRBD1 on 6 matching bases. In germline, CDR1 is LGHNA, CDR2 YSLEER. The V end lost 2 bases, the J end lost 7 bases, and 17 bases lay between the germline ends. This CDR3 comprises 15 residues. CDR3 amino acids: CASSQSRGGSGGYTF. The CDR3 DNA sequence: TGCGCCAGCAGCCAAAGTAGGGGGGGTAGTGGTGGCTACACCTTC.

This rearrangement joins TRBV11-2 to TRBJ2-1; 12 bases line up with TRBD2. The CDR3 spans 14 residues. Germline V gene sequence: CDR1 SGHAT, CDR2 FQNNGV. V was pared by 4 bases and J by 15 bases, with 10 bases of the junction left unmatched. CDR3 sequence (DNA): TGTGCCAGCAGCTCCTTACGGACTAGCGGGAATCGGTTCTTC. Translating gives CASSSLRTSGNRFF.

The chain couples TRBV11-1 to TRBJ2-1, with 9 bases identical to TRBD2. Germline assignment: CDR1 SGHAT and CDR2 FQDESV (reference sequence). Trimming cost V 5 bases and J 4 bases; bases outside gene matches: 3. The CDR3 length is 14 residues. DNA for the CDR3: TGTGCCAGCAGCGCAACTAGCGGGTACAATGAGCAGTTCTTC. This sequence encodes CASSATSGYNEQFF.

Only a few counts were recorded for this clone. The chain couples TRBV6-5 to TRBJ2-2; 8 nucleotides agree with TRBD2. Unmatched junction bases numbered 7, after V lost 8 bases and J lost 2 bases. The CDR3 is made up of 15 amino acids. Germline CDR1 reads MNHEY; CDR2 reads SVGAGI. This chain's CDR3 is CASGTSGGNTGELFF. In nucleotides, the CDR3 is TGTGCCAGCGGTACTAGCGGAGGTAACACCGGGGAGCTGTTTTTT.